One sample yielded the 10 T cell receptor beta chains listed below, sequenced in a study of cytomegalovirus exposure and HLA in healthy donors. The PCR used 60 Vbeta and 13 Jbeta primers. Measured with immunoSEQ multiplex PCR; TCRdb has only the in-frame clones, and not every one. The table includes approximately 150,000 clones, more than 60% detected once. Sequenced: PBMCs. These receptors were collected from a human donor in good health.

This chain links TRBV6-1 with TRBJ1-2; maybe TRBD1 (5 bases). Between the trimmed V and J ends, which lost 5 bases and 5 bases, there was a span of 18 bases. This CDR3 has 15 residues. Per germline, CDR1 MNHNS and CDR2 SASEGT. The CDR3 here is CASSKGTQGGYGYTF. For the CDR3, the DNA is TGTGCCAGCAGTAAGGGGACGCAGGGAGGGTATGGCTACACCTTC.

The CDR3 is CASSSLGSSYEQYF. Here the CDR3 DNA reads TGTGCCAGCAGCTCCCTGGGGAGCTCCTACGAGCAGTACTTC. The chain combines TRBV7-9 with TRBJ2-7; weak D call: TRBD2 (5 bases). The CDR3 has 14 residues. The V gene lost 4 bases and the J gene lost 0 bases, with 10 bases spanning the gap. The germline CDR1 and CDR2 sequences are SEHNR and FQNEAQ (reference sequence).

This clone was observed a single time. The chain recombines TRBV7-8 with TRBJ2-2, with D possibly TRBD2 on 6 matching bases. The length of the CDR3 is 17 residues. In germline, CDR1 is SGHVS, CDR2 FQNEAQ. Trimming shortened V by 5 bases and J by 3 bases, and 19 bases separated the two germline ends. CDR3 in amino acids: CASSPGTLVGDTGELFF. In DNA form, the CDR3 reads TGTGCCAGCAGCCCCGGGACTCTTGTGGGGGACACCGGGGAGCTGTTTTTT. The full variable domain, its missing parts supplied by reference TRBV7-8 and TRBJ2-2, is GAGVSQSPRYKVAKRGQDVALRCDPISGHVSLFWYQQALGQGPEFLTYFQNEAQLDKSGLPSDRFFAERPEGSVSTLKIQRTQQEDSAVYLCASSPGTLVGDTGELFFGEGSRLTVL.

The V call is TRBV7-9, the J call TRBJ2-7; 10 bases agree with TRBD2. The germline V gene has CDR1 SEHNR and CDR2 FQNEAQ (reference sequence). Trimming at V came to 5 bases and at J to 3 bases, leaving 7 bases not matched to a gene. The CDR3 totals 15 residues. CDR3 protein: CASSGGLADYYEQYF. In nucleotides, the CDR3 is TGTGCCAGCAGCGGCGGACTAGCGGACTACTACGAGCAGTACTTC.

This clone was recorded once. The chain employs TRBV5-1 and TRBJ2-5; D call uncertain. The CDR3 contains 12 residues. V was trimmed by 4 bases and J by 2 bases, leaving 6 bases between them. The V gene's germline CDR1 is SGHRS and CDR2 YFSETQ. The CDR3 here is CASSPGQETQYF. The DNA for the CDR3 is TGCGCCAGCAGCCCCGGGCAAGAGACCCAGTACTTC.

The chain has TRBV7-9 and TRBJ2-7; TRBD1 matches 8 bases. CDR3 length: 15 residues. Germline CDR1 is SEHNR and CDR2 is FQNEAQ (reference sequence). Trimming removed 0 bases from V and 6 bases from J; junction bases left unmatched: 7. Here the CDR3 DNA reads TGTGCCAGCAGCTTAGCGACAGGGGTAGGGAGCGAGCAGTACTTC. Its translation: CASSLATGVGSEQYF.

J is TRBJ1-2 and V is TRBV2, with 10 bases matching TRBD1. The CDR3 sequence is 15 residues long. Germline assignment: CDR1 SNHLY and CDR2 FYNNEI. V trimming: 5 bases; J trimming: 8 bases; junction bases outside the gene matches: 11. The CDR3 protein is CASSWGTGESGGYTF. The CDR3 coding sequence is TGTGCCAGCAGTTGGGGGACAGGGGAAAGTGGCGGCTACACCTTC.

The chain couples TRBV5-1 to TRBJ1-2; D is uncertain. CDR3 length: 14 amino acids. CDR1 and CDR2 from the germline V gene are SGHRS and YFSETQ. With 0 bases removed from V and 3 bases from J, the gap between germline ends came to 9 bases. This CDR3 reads CASSLGEQYYGYTF. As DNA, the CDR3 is TGCGCCAGCAGCTTGGGCGAACAGTACTATGGCTACACCTTC.

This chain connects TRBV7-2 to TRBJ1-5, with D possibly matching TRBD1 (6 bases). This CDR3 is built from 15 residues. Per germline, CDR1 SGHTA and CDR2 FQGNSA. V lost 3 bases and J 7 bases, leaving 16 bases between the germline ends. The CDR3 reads CASSLDSGEGQPQHF. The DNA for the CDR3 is TGTGCCAGCAGCTTGGACAGTGGGGAGGGGCAGCCCCAGCATTTT.

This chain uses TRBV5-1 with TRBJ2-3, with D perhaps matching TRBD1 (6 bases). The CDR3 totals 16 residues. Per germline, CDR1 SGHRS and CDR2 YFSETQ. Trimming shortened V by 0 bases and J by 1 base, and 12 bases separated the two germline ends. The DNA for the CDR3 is TGCGCCAGCAGCTTGGACGCGGCAGGGGGCACAGATACGCAGTATTTT. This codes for CASSLDAAGGTDTQYF. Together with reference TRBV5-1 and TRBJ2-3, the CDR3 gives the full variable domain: KAGVTQTPRYLIKTRGQQVTLSCSPISGHRSVSWYQQTPGQGLQFLFEYFSETQRNKGNFPGRFSGRQFSNSRSEMNVSTLELGDSALYLCASSLDAAGGTDTQYFGPGTRLTVL.